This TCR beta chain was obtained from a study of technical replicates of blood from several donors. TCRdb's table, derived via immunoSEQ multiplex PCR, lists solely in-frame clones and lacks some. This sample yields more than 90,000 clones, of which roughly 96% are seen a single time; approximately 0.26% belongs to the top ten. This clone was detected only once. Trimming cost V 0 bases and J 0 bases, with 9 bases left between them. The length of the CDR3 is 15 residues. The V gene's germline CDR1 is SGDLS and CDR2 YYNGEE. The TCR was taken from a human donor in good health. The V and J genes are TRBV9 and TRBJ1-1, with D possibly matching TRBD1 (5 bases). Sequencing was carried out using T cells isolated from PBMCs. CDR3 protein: CASSVDAGLNTEAFF. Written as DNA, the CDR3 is TGTGCCAGCAGCGTAGACGCAGGGTTGAACACTGAAGCTTTCTTT.